A selection of T cell receptor beta chains follows, all from one sample in a study of T-cell reconstitution after alpha-beta-depleted transplantation in children. TCRdb re-derived calls from the PCR reads in MiXCR, one entry per CDR3 protein. The sample holds about 980,000 distinct CDR3 sequences; around 30% are singletons and the top ten take under 30%. The sequenced sample was PBMCs, mostly from graft donor cells, obtained 360 days after TCRalphabeta/CD19-depleted stem cell transplant. The receptors originated from a boy younger than two who had a stem cell transplant for SCID, so the T cells may come from the graft donor. Each CDR3 is given with its conserved first and last residue. Fields, in order: clone size, V gene, CDR3 length, D gene, J gene, CDR3 DNA, CDR3 protein. D genes are given only for firm matches. The listing skips clone size in some rows; elsewhere it reads once, few, many or a size class.

>few|TRBV10-3|16|-|TRBJ2-1
TGTGCCATCAGTGGGGGGCCCCATAGCTCCTACAATGAGCAGTTCTTC
CAISGGPHSSYNEQFF
>many|TRBV28|13|-|TRBJ1-4
TGTGCCAGCAGCGTTTTAAGTTATGAAAAACTGTTTTTT
CASSVLSYEKLFF
>few|TRBV4-2|16|-|TRBJ2-1
TGTGCCAGCAGCCACCTAACCCGGGGGGCGTTGAATGAGCAGTTCTTC
CASSHLTRGALNEQFF
>-|TRBV20-1|14|-|TRBJ2-1
TGCAGTGCTAGAGCCCCCGGGGGGCGGGGCACGCAGTTCTTC
CSARAPGGRGTQFF
>-|TRBV18|15|-|TRBJ2-7
TGTGCCAGCTCACCACCGTTATTTCAGGGCTACGAGCAGTACTTC
CASSPPLFQGYEQYF
>-|TRBV10-3|13|-|TRBJ1-2
TGTGCCACCAAGGACCGCGGAGTCTATGGCTACACCTTC
CATKDRGVYGYTF
>many|TRBV29-1|11|-|TRBJ2-7
TGCAGCGTTGGCGGCTCCTACGAGCAGTACTTC
CSVGGSYEQYF
>many|TRBV29-1|8|-|TRBJ2-1
TGCAGCGTTTTCCCAGGTTTCTTC
CSVFPGFF
>-|TRBV12-3/TRBV12-4|13|-|TRBJ2-1
TGTGCCAGCGGCACTTCGGCCTACAATGAGCAGTTCTTC
CASGTSAYNEQFF
>-|TRBV12-3/TRBV12-4|12|-|TRBJ1-2
TGTGCCAGCAGTTTTAGTATCTATGGCTACACCTTC
CASSFSIYGYTF
>few|TRBV18|14|-|TRBJ2-7
TGTGCCAGCTCACCACGGGGAAGGGACTACGAGCAGTACTTC
CASSPRGRDYEQYF
>-|TRBV10-3|15|-|TRBJ2-3
TGTGCCATCAGTGCGCAACTTACCTCCACAGATACGCAGTATTTT
CAISAQLTSTDTQYF
>many|TRBV20-1|14|-|TRBJ2-1
TGCAGTGCTAGAAAGGCGGGGTCTCGCAATGAGCAGTTCTTC
CSARKAGSRNEQFF
>-|TRBV6-4|15|-|TRBJ2-1
TGTGCCAGCAGTACCAATAGGGCGGTCAACAATGAGCAGTTCTTC
CASSTNRAVNNEQFF
>few|TRBV12-3/TRBV12-4|14|-|TRBJ1-2
TGTGCCAGCAGTTACCGATCCAGGGCCTATGGCTACACCTTC
CASSYRSRAYGYTF
>-|TRBV5-1|11|-|TRBJ2-5
TGCGCCAGCACCATACAAGAGACCCAGTACTTC
CASTIQETQYF
>-|TRBV10-3|16|TRBD2|TRBJ2-3
TGTGCCATCAGTGAGTCGACCCGGCTAGCGGGGGGGCCGGGGTATTTT
CAISESTRLAGGPGYF
>-|TRBV12-3/TRBV12-4|15|-|TRBJ2-1
TGTGCCAGCAGTTTGAATGGCAGGGTCAACAATGAGCAGTTCTTC
CASSLNGRVNNEQFF
>-|TRBV12-3/TRBV12-4|16|-|TRBJ1-4
TGTGCCAGCAGTTTTTGGCACCTTGCAACTAATGAAAAACTGTTTTTT
CASSFWHLATNEKLFF
>-|TRBV27|14|-|TRBJ2-7
TGTGCCAGCTTAGCTCCGGGACTCTCATACGAGCAGTACTTC
CASLAPGLSYEQYF
>-|TRBV29-1|14|TRBD1|TRBJ2-1
TGCAGCGTCGACACAGGGGGCTCCTACAATGAGCAGTTCTTC
CSVDTGGSYNEQFF
>-|TRBV7-9|14|-|TRBJ2-4
TGTGCCAGCAGCCATAGCGCTTTTAAAAACATTCAGTACTTC
CASSHSAFKNIQYF
>few|TRBV29-1|15|TRBD2|TRBJ2-3
TGCAGCGCCGAGGGACTAGCGGGGGTTCCCGATACGCAGTATTTT
CSAEGLAGVPDTQYF
>once|TRBV11-2|14|-|TRBJ2-5
TGTGCCAGCAGCTTGTTTGGGATGGAAGAGACCCAGTACTTC
CASSLFGMEETQYF
>few|TRBV15|14|-|TRBJ2-7
TGTGCCACCAGCAGAGATAACAGGTTCTACGAGCAGTACTTC
CATSRDNRFYEQYF
>-|TRBV5-1|14|TRBD1|TRBJ1-2
TGCGCCAGCAGCTATCCGGGACAGGACTATGGCTACACCTTC
CASSYPGQDYGYTF
>-|TRBV7-7|16|-|TRBJ2-2
TGTGCCAGCAGCCCCATGGGGCCTAGCGCCCCCGGGGAGCTGTTTTTT
CASSPMGPSAPGELFF
>few|TRBV12-3/TRBV12-4|14|TRBD1|TRBJ2-5
TGTGCCAGCACCAGGACAGGGCGGTTTGAGACCCAGTACTTC
CASTRTGRFETQYF
>-|TRBV24-1|18|-|TRBJ2-3
TGTGCCACCAGTGATTTGAGATATCGGGACCATCAGCCAGATACGCAGTATTTT
CATSDLRYRDHQPDTQYF
>few|TRBV20-1|14|-|TRBJ2-3
TGCAGTGCTAGTGGGGGGGCTAGCACAGATACGCAGTATTTT
CSASGGASTDTQYF
>-|TRBV7-2|17|TRBD2|TRBJ2-2
TGTGCCAGCAGCTTAGTAGGGCTAGCGGCGAACACCGGGGAGCTGTTTTTT
CASSLVGLAANTGELFF
>few|TRBV20-1|14|TRBD2|TRBJ2-3
TGCAGCGTTGCTCCTGCGGGGGGGGCTGATACGCAGTATTTT
CSVAPAGGADTQYF
>many|TRBV7-9|16|TRBD2|TRBJ2-1
TGTGCCAGCAGTAATGCTAGCGGGGGCCCCCACAATGAGCAGTTCTTC
CASSNASGGPHNEQFF
>-|TRBV20-1|12|-|TRBJ2-7
TGCGGTGCTTTCAGGGGAGCCTACGAGCAGTACTTC
CGAFRGAYEQYF
>-|TRBV12-3/TRBV12-4|17|-|TRBJ2-1
TGTGCCAGCAGTTTAGGACTAGCGAGGGGGCATTACGGTGAGCAGTTCTTC
CASSLGLARGHYGEQFF
>few|TRBV12-3/TRBV12-4|12|-|TRBJ1-2
TGTGCCAGCAGTCAACTAAGGGGTGGCTACACCTTC
CASSQLRGGYTF
>few|TRBV4-1|17|TRBD2|TRBJ2-1
TGCGCCAGCAGCCTGACTAGCGGGGGGGCCACCTACAATGAGCAGTTCTTC
CASSLTSGGATYNEQFF
>-|TRBV28|13|-|TRBJ2-5
TGTGCCAGCAAAATAGGGCCAAAGGAGACCCAGTACTTC
CASKIGPKETQYF
>few|TRBV7-9|13|TRBD1|TRBJ1-2
TGTGCCAGCACCCAGACAGGGGGTAGCGGCTACACCTTC
CASTQTGGSGYTF
>many|TRBV18|15|-|TRBJ1-1
TGTGCCAGCTCACCAATTTGGGGGGCGAACACTGAAGCTTTCTTT
CASSPIWGANTEAFF
>-|TRBV7-9|15|-|TRBJ2-5
TGTGCCAGCAGCATAGGAAACAGGGCGACAGAGACCCAGTACTTC
CASSIGNRATETQYF
>many|TRBV12-3/TRBV12-4|13|TRBD2|TRBJ2-5
TGTGCCAGCAGCCGGGGGGGGCGGGAGACCCAGTACTTC
CASSRGGRETQYF
>-|TRBV11-1|18|TRBD1|TRBJ2-6
TGTGCCAGCAGCTTATGGGGGACAGGGGCATCTGGGGCCAACGTCCTGACTTTC
CASSLWGTGASGANVLTF
>-|TRBV28|14|-|TRBJ1-1
TGTGCCAGCAGCCGATGGGACGCGGTCACTGAAGCTTTCTTT
CASSRWDAVTEAFF
>many|TRBV5-1|14|-|TRBJ2-2
TGCGCCAGCAGCCCTTCGGTGAACACCGGGGAGCTGTTTTTT
CASSPSVNTGELFF
>-|TRBV5-1|14|-|TRBJ2-5
TGCGCCAGCAGGGAACACCCCGGACAAGAGACCCAGTACTTC
CASREHPGQETQYF
>few|TRBV12-3/TRBV12-4|14|TRBD1|TRBJ2-5
TGTGCCAGCAGCTTTTGGGACAGGGAAGAGACCCAGTACTTC
CASSFWDREETQYF
>-|TRBV5-1|14|-|TRBJ2-7
TGCGCCAGCAGCACTTCGACAGCCTCCTACGAGCAGTACTTC
CASSTSTASYEQYF
>many|TRBV4-3|15|-|TRBJ2-3
TGCGCCAGCAGCCAAGGGGCAGGGATGGAAGATACGCAGTATTTT
CASSQGAGMEDTQYF
>-|TRBV7-8|14|TRBD1|TRBJ2-3
TGTGCCAGCAGCCCTCGACAGGGGATGGATACGCAGTATTTT
CASSPRQGMDTQYF
>-|TRBV6-2/TRBV6-3|12|-|TRBJ2-7
TGTGCCAGCAGAAAACCCACCTACGAGCAGTACTTC
CASRKPTYEQYF
>once|TRBV4-1|16|TRBD2|TRBJ2-7
TGCGCCAGCAGCCAAGCACTAGCGGTTCGCTCCTACGAGCAGTACTTC
CASSQALAVRSYEQYF
>few|TRBV20-1|14|-|TRBJ1-4
TGCAGTGCTAGAGTGGGCAGGAGGCTAGAAAAACTGTTTTTT
CSARVGRRLEKLFF
>-|TRBV13|15|TRBD2|TRBJ2-7
TGTGCCAGCAGCTCACTAGCGGACCGCTCCTACGAGCAGTACTTC
CASSSLADRSYEQYF
>few|TRBV20-1|15|TRBD2|TRBJ2-4
TGCAGTGCTAGTCCAGCGGGGGGGCCTCAGGGCATTCAGTACTTC
CSASPAGGPQGIQYF
>few|TRBV9|16|-|TRBJ2-3
TGTGCCAGCAGCGTAGAGAAGACGACTAGCACAGATACGCAGTATTTT
CASSVEKTTSTDTQYF
>-|TRBV7-9|17|TRBD2|TRBJ2-3
TGTGCCAGCAGCCCCTTTCGACTAGCGTCGCGGGGAAGGACGCAGTATTTT
CASSPFRLASRGRTQYF
>-|TRBV5-4|14|-|TRBJ1-2
TGTGCCAGCAGCTTGGTAGGGAGTCCAGGAGGTTACACCTTC
CASSLVGSPGGYTF
>few|TRBV20-1|14|-|TRBJ1-1
TGCAGTGCTAGGACAGGCCCGATGAACACTGAAGCTTTCTTT
CSARTGPMNTEAFF